This T cell receptor beta chain is from a study of cytomegalovirus exposure and HLA in healthy donors (dated by TCRdb to 2017 to 2019). Study-wide context: In an earlier analysis of 550 to 750 of the donors, approximately 300 Gb of sequence data and approximately 120 million unique TCR beta sequences from roughly 200 million T cells were reported. In addition to the first cohort of 666 subjects, a separate validation cohort of around 110 different subjects was used. In the later analysis, no new phenotypic data were used to find candidate immune exposures; instead, reliance was placed on TCR beta sequences and their occurrence across donors. Among about 410 genotyped donors of the cohort, an average of roughly 230,000 unique TCR beta nucleotide sequences was sequenced per donor, of which 15% to 20% were non-productive. An early release covering more than 500 HLA-typed donors comprised about 300 gigabases of sequencing data and around 80 million unique TCR sequences. Class I and class II HLA loci were covered by the typing at four-digit resolution. The study aimed to test whether cataloging public T cell receptors could reveal signatures of past pathogen exposure. In an earlier analysis of 587 of the donors, high-throughput TCR beta sequencing was used to judge whether each TCR beta V gene segment behaved as functional or pseudogenic. Donor age, sex, ethnicity and CMV serostatus were compiled together with the repertoire data. A later genetic analysis used genome-wide SNP genotypes for about three fifths of the 666 donors, treating that subset as a discovery cohort. The study combined high-throughput TCR immunosequencing, statistical association of individual TCRs with disease status, and machine learning to predict cytomegalovirus infection status. About five DR-DQ haplotypes were treated as single units for association and clustering because of strong linkage in the cohort. Every repertoire in the discovery cohort had been generated on one and the same sequencing platform. The study used immunosequencing to profile the T cell repertoires of hundreds of subjects and linked those repertoires to cytomegalovirus serostatus. A later analysis re-analyzed previously published TCR beta repertoires from 500 to 700 donors and added high-resolution HLA genotyping to study TCR occurrence patterns. The number of typed donors differed by locus: roughly 620-630 for A, B, C, DRB1 and DQB1; some 540 for DQA1; approximately 610 for DPA1; and about 450 for DPB1. The genetic ancestry cluster associated with self-reported Caucasian donors included 81% of the roughly 410 genotyped donors.

To prepare the library, the immunoSEQ multiplex PCR assay was applied. The multiplex PCR relied on a mix of 60 forward primers for TCR Vbeta segments and 13 reverse primers for TCR Jbeta segments. A multiplex PCR assay on genomic DNA amplified the CDR3 region of rearranged TCR beta genes. On the Illumina HiSeq System, the amplified TCR beta libraries were sequenced as 87-base-pair reads. Processing in the source paper ran as follows. Across the 500 to 750 repertoires, a later analysis counted tens of millions of unique TCR beta chains, roughly 11 million of which were shared by at least two donors. A nearest-neighbor algorithm error-corrected the raw reads and collapsed the reads into unique sequences, merging closely related sequences to remove PCR and sequencing errors. To assign V, D and J gene segments, CDR3 sequences were aligned to IMGT reference sequences. For a sequence to be retained, at least a six-nucleotide match to both a V gene segment and a J gene segment was required. Rearrangements were called productive when the CDR3 lacked stop codons and stayed in frame with V and J; all others were non-productive. Following IMGT convention, CDR3 was defined as the stretch from the second conserved V-encoded cysteine up to the conserved J-encoded phenylalanine. In an earlier analysis of 500 to 650 of the donors, sequences lacking an unambiguous match to a single V gene segment were excluded. An earlier analysis of under 750 of the donors called V segments functional above 56.7% productive rearrangements and segregating when the between-donor standard deviation exceeded 5%. A statistical classification framework was built to diagnose cytomegalovirus status from the catalog of TCR beta chain sequences. In a later analysis, TCR nucleotide sequences were compared against IMGT/GENE-DB human TR gene sequences so that V and J genes could be assigned. Using the TCRdist pipeline, a later analysis assigned CDR3 sequences along with most-parsimonious VDJ recombination scenarios. A later analysis defined each TCR beta chain by its CDR3 amino acid sequence plus V-gene family, and excluded reads lacking a unique V-gene family. A later analysis removed 600 or so highly shared, low-generation-probability nucleotide sequences to deal with suspected cross-contamination and a sequencing artifact. In a later analysis, a clonal expansion index for each public chain was calculated from normalized within-repertoire ranks of inferred template counts. A later analysis computed generation probabilities with a VDJ recombination model fitted to out-of-frame rearrangements, and checked the results against IGoR. A later analysis scored TCR-TCR, TCR-HLA and TCR-CMV co-occurrence with hypergeometric tests, applying a repertoire-size bias correction to TCR pairs. False discovery rates were estimated in a later analysis by permuting HLA or CMV assignments 20 times. In a later analysis, co-occurring TCRs were grouped with DBSCAN, and TCRdist sequence similarity was added when clustering was performed within HLA-allele-positive subsets. Repertoires with fewer than 30,000 or more than 120,000 public chains, plus five repertoires with anomalous nucleotide sharing, were excluded from co-occurrence clustering. In TCRdb, the immuneACCESS table is reduced to in-frame sequences with V and J assigned. These tables do not hold every clone; where another copy was compared, an unresolved V gene accounts for under half, and the others remain unexplained. V and J calls plus clone size are reproduced from that table; the DNA served to infer D and trimming. The sample includes some 110,000 clones, with roughly 80% observed a single time. Jointly, the top ten make up about 8.6% of the sample.

The cohort comprised some 700 healthy bone marrow donors. At the time of sampling, every cohort member was nominally healthy, though immune exposures that went unrecorded were likely present. The donor tested CMV seropositive, placing the donor among the 289 seropositive members of the cohort. A peripheral blood sample was provided by each donor, and peripheral blood mononuclear cells were used for TCR beta sequencing. Genomic DNA was extracted from the blood cell samples with the Qiagen DNeasy Blood Extraction Kit. The study at large found these results: A later analysis found that HLA-associated TCR beta chains were more clonally expanded and had lower generation probabilities than equally common non-associated chains. The study listed around 160 TCR beta chains as associated with cytomegalovirus. In a later analysis, most CMV-associated TCR beta chains were found to appear HLA-restricted, with HLA associations seemingly driven largely by CMV exposure. Linkage disequilibrium might explain the correlated functional status among segregating V segments, but an unknown experimental factor could not be ruled out. In this cohort, only TCR beta chains were sequenced, and detectable features were limited by the absence of alpha or paired-chain data. Cytomegalovirus status was reported to be diagnosed by the classifier with high specificity and sensitivity in both the original and validation cohorts. Assigning TCR associations to individual alleles was difficult when HLA alleles, especially DR and DQ, strongly co-occurred. The authors suggested that the approach could potentially be extended to other disease states and immunological phenotypes. Because HLA typing was missing for some donors at each locus, association tests included only the typed subset. At a false discovery rate of 0.05, a later analysis linked under 20,000 TCR beta sequences to specific HLA alleles. A later genetic analysis associated a missense DCLRE1C variant with V-gene and J-gene trimming of TCR beta chains, and an independent cohort replicated the association. In a later analysis, TCR association rates were found to vary across HLA loci, with the most associated TCRs seen for DRB1 alleles and the fewest for HLA-C alleles. In vitro tests confirmed that a few of the cytomegalovirus-associated TCR beta chains recognize cytomegalovirus antigens. In a later genetic analysis, fewer N-insertions in productive TCRs were reported among donors in an Asian-associated ancestry cluster than the approximately 710-donor mean. A group of highly shared sequence variants was considered likely to be a technical artifact of the sequencing pipeline. A further reported finding was that TCR beta sequences accurately predicted the HLA-A and HLA-B alleles for most subjects in the first cohort. CMV serostatus was the only immune exposure information available for the cohort. Most TCR sequences were seen in very few donors, while some public TCRs were found in many individuals. Approximately 16 rarely observed V segments, including chromosome 9 orphons, were excluded from the earlier analysis of a few hundred of the donors because counts were too low. A later analysis reported that several top co-occurrence clusters appeared linked to parvovirus B19, influenza, CMV and Epstein-Barr virus. Broadly in line with IMGT annotations, most TCR beta V segments showed up in productive rearrangements about 87% or about 30% of the time in an earlier analysis of several hundred of the donors. The presence/absence analyses assumed that sequencing depth was roughly uniform across donors, and that assumption may not be true.

On this clone itself: This clone's antigen is unknown. Base qualities are not at hand, and no much larger clone is one base apart.

Sequenced input: PBMCs. The clonotype originates from a middle-aged woman in good health and CMV-seropositive.

The bases are TGTGCCAGCAGACCCGACAGCAATGAGCAGTTCTTC. Its protein product is CASRPDSNEQFF. The V gene is TRBV5-8 and the J gene is TRBJ2-1, with a weak D call of TRBD1 (5 bases match). Trimming takes 5 bases from V and 6 bases from J, and the germline ends sit 9 bases apart. CDR1 SGHTS and CDR2 YDEGEE were looked up in the germline V gene. The CDR3 runs 12 residues from the cysteine to the phenylalanine. The retained sequence is limited to the CDR3, 36 bases, with the frame set at the first base.